What follows is one TCR beta chain and its context. Antigen: not known. The data stem from a study of T-cell reconstitution after alpha-beta-depleted transplantation in children. Unique molecular identifiers were incorporated during preparation of the TCRbeta library. TCRdb passed the PCR reads through MiXCR, listing each CDR3 protein once. The sample contains 700,000 to 850,000 distinct CDR3 sequences, 16% of which appear only once. The CDR3 sequence is 14 residues long. The ends were cut back, 8 bases at V and 0 bases at J, with 14 bases in the middle. Looked up from germline, CDR1 is KGHSH and CDR2 is LQKENI. Whole-study results and caveats: Reportedly, roughly two months post-transplant, alpha-beta T cells arose from several hundred expanded graft clones. Where some patients showed high TCRbeta diversity at day 60, it came from recipient T cells and thymic progenitors that had survived. At one year after transplant, newly produced T cells mostly accounted for T-cell counts and diversity.

The specimen was PBMCs, mostly from graft donor cells, collected 360 days after TCRalphabeta/CD19-depleted stem cell transplant. The chain couples TRBV18 to TRBJ2-7; D is unresolved. The sequence was collected from a male patient younger than 18 who had a stem cell transplant for acute lymphoblastic leukemia, so the T cells may come from the graft donor. CDR3 coding DNA: TGTGCCAGCGCCTTCCGGAGCAGCTCCTACGAGCAGTACTTC. Protein product: CASAFRSSSYEQYF.